Listed below are T cell receptor beta chains from one sample, sequenced in a study of T cell responses to AZD1222 COVID-19 vaccine. Produced via immunoSEQ multiplex PCR; TCRdb's table is partial and in-frame only. The sample includes approximately 120,000 clones, 75% to 95% seen only once; the top ten take just over 7%. The sample in question was peripheral blood, obtained on day 0 of AZD1222 vaccination. All receptors derive from an adult in good health. Both conserved end residues are part of each CDR3. D genes are given only for firm matches. Rows give clone size only sometimes, using once, few, many, or a class for an expanded clone.

v_gene: TRBV7-6
abundance: NA
d_gene: NA
j_gene: TRBJ2-2
CDR3nt: TGTGCCAGCAGCTTAACCCAGGGATGGACCGGGGAGCTGTTTTTT
CDR3aa: CASSLTQGWTGELFF

v_gene: TRBV5-3
abundance: NA
d_gene: NA
j_gene: TRBJ1-5
CDR3nt: TGTGCCAGAAGCTTGGGTCAGGACCGACATAGCAATCAGCCCCAGCATTTT
CDR3aa: CARSLGQDRHSNQPQHF

v_gene: TRBV28
abundance: NA
d_gene: TRBD1
j_gene: TRBJ1-3
CDR3nt: TGTGCCAGCAGTTTTTGGGGCGACAGGGCCGCTCTGTGGAACACCATATATTTT
CDR3aa: CASSFWGDRAALWNTIYF

v_gene: TRBV7-8
abundance: once
d_gene: NA
j_gene: TRBJ2-2
CDR3nt: TGTGCCAGCAGCCGTGGACAGACCACCGGGGAGCTGTTTTTT
CDR3aa: CASSRGQTTGELFF

v_gene: TRBV5-1
abundance: NA
d_gene: TRBD2
j_gene: TRBJ2-1
CDR3nt: TGCGCCAGCAGCTTTAGCGGGGCGGGGTACAATGAGCAGTTCTTC
CDR3aa: CASSFSGAGYNEQFF

v_gene: TRBV10-3
abundance: NA
d_gene: NA
j_gene: TRBJ2-3
CDR3nt: TGTGCCATCAGTAGAGGGTTTGGAGATACGCAGTATTTT
CDR3aa: CAISRGFGDTQYF

v_gene: TRBV28
abundance: NA
d_gene: NA
j_gene: TRBJ2-1
CDR3nt: TGTGCCAGCAGTTTATCGGCAGGCATGAAAGAGCAGTTCTTC
CDR3aa: CASSLSAGMKEQFF

v_gene: TRBV4-2
abundance: few
d_gene: NA
j_gene: TRBJ1-6
CDR3nt: TGTGCCAGCAGCCAAGATCCGAAAGGCTCCTATAATTCACCCCTCCACTTT
CDR3aa: CASSQDPKGSYNSPLHF

v_gene: TRBV7-3
abundance: NA
d_gene: TRBD2
j_gene: TRBJ2-1
CDR3nt: TGTGCCAGCAGCCTAGCGGGAGGTGCAATTGAGCAGTTCTTC
CDR3aa: CASSLAGGAIEQFF

v_gene: TRBV19
abundance: NA
d_gene: NA
j_gene: TRBJ1-1
CDR3nt: TGTGCCAGTGCGTACGAGGGCACTGAAGCTTTCTTT
CDR3aa: CASAYEGTEAFF

v_gene: TRBV5-6
abundance: NA
d_gene: NA
j_gene: TRBJ1-4
CDR3nt: TGTGCCAGCGGGGACGGGGTCTTTAACGAAAAACTGTTTTTT
CDR3aa: CASGDGVFNEKLFF

v_gene: TRBV7-8
abundance: NA
d_gene: NA
j_gene: TRBJ2-7
CDR3nt: TGTGCCAGCAGCACCTTGGGGGCTAGCGGAGCGGCCTACGAGCAGTACTTC
CDR3aa: CASSTLGASGAAYEQYF

v_gene: TRBV28
abundance: NA
d_gene: NA
j_gene: TRBJ2-3
CDR3nt: TGTGCCAGCAGTTTAAGAGATACGCAGTATTTT
CDR3aa: CASSLRDTQYF

v_gene: TRBV27
abundance: once
d_gene: NA
j_gene: TRBJ1-5
CDR3nt: TGTGCCAGCAGTTCACCTTCGAAGGGTGGAAATCAGCCCCAGCATTTT
CDR3aa: CASSSPSKGGNQPQHF

v_gene: TRBV28
abundance: NA
d_gene: TRBD2
j_gene: TRBJ2-1
CDR3nt: TGTGCCAGCAGTTTATTGCAGGGACTAGCAGCTTACAATGAGCAGTTCTTC
CDR3aa: CASSLLQGLAAYNEQFF

v_gene: TRBV27
abundance: NA
d_gene: NA
j_gene: TRBJ2-4
CDR3nt: TGTGCCAGCAGTTCCCATTTAAAGCTAGCCAAAAACATTCAGTACTTC
CDR3aa: CASSSHLKLAKNIQYF

v_gene: TRBV7-9
abundance: NA
d_gene: TRBD1
j_gene: TRBJ2-6
CDR3nt: TGTGCCAGCAGCTCCCAGGGGGTGACCTCTGGGGCCAACGTCCTGACTTTC
CDR3aa: CASSSQGVTSGANVLTF

v_gene: TRBV24-1
abundance: NA
d_gene: NA
j_gene: TRBJ2-5
CDR3nt: TGTGCCACCAGTGATTTGGATAGGCGGGCTGGAGAGACCCAGTACTTC
CDR3aa: CATSDLDRRAGETQYF

v_gene: TRBV6-2/TRBV6-3
abundance: NA
d_gene: NA
j_gene: TRBJ2-5
CDR3nt: TGTGCCAGCAGTTACTTGGGGACGGGAAAAGAGACCCAGTACTTC
CDR3aa: CASSYLGTGKETQYF

v_gene: TRBV5-4
abundance: NA
d_gene: TRBD2
j_gene: TRBJ2-3
CDR3nt: TGTGCCAGCAGCTACACTAGCGGGAGTCCAGATACGCAGTATTTT
CDR3aa: CASSYTSGSPDTQYF

v_gene: TRBV3-1/TRBV3-2
abundance: NA
d_gene: NA
j_gene: TRBJ2-6
CDR3nt: TGTGCCAGCAGCCAAGAGGATGGGGCCAACGTCCTGACTTTC
CDR3aa: CASSQEDGANVLTF

v_gene: TRBV10-3
abundance: NA
d_gene: NA
j_gene: TRBJ1-5
CDR3nt: TGTGCCATCAGTGAGGGCAAGGGGTACGATCAGCCCCAGCATTTT
CDR3aa: CAISEGKGYDQPQHF

v_gene: TRBV18
abundance: NA
d_gene: TRBD1
j_gene: TRBJ1-2
CDR3nt: TGTGCCAGCTCACCGGTCGGGACAGGCATGGGCTACACCTTC
CDR3aa: CASSPVGTGMGYTF

v_gene: TRBV28
abundance: NA
d_gene: TRBD2
j_gene: TRBJ2-7
CDR3nt: TGTGCCAGCAGTACTAGCGGCCCCTCCTACGAGCAGTACTTC
CDR3aa: CASSTSGPSYEQYF

v_gene: TRBV12-3/TRBV12-4
abundance: NA
d_gene: TRBD1
j_gene: TRBJ2-7
CDR3nt: TGTGCCAGCAGCCAGAGGACAGGGGTAGAGCAGTACTTC
CDR3aa: CASSQRTGVEQYF

v_gene: TRBV5-6
abundance: once
d_gene: NA
j_gene: TRBJ1-5
CDR3nt: TGTGCCAGCAGCATACAGGGTAGCAATCAGCCCCAGCATTTT
CDR3aa: CASSIQGSNQPQHF

v_gene: TRBV7-9
abundance: NA
d_gene: NA
j_gene: TRBJ2-1
CDR3nt: TGTGCCAGCAGTCCGACCGCCTCCGGGACCCACAATGAGCAGTTCTTC
CDR3aa: CASSPTASGTHNEQFF

v_gene: TRBV5-1
abundance: NA
d_gene: NA
j_gene: TRBJ1-1
CDR3nt: TGCGCCAGCAGCTTGATCAGGAACACTGAAGCTTTCTTT
CDR3aa: CASSLIRNTEAFF

v_gene: TRBV5-1
abundance: NA
d_gene: TRBD2
j_gene: TRBJ2-1
CDR3nt: TGCGCCAGTGGGACTAGCGGGACGTCCTACAATGAGCAGTTCTTC
CDR3aa: CASGTSGTSYNEQFF

v_gene: TRBV28
abundance: NA
d_gene: NA
j_gene: TRBJ1-4
CDR3nt: TGTGCCAGCAGCCCAAGGACAACTAATGAAAAACTGTTTTTT
CDR3aa: CASSPRTTNEKLFF

v_gene: TRBV9
abundance: NA
d_gene: NA
j_gene: TRBJ2-2
CDR3nt: TGTGCCAGCAGCGTAGCGACTAGCACCGGGGAGCTGTTTTTT
CDR3aa: CASSVATSTGELFF

v_gene: TRBV4-2
abundance: few
d_gene: NA
j_gene: TRBJ2-1
CDR3nt: TGTGCCAGCAGCCCCCCTCGTGAAGGGACCTACAATGAGCAGTTCTTC
CDR3aa: CASSPPREGTYNEQFF

v_gene: TRBV11-2
abundance: NA
d_gene: NA
j_gene: TRBJ2-3
CDR3nt: TGTGCCAGCAGCTTAGGGTTTCGGGGGAGCACAGATACGCAGTATTTT
CDR3aa: CASSLGFRGSTDTQYF

v_gene: TRBV28
abundance: NA
d_gene: TRBD1
j_gene: TRBJ1-1
CDR3nt: TGTGCCAGCAGTACCCCCTTGGGACAGGGAGGGAGGACTGAAGCTTTCTTT
CDR3aa: CASSTPLGQGGRTEAFF

v_gene: TRBV28
abundance: NA
d_gene: TRBD1
j_gene: TRBJ1-6
CDR3nt: TGTGCTTCCGGACAGGGGGATTCACCCCTCCACTTT
CDR3aa: CASGQGDSPLHF

v_gene: TRBV14
abundance: NA
d_gene: NA
j_gene: TRBJ2-1
CDR3nt: TGTGCCAGCAGCCAAGATTGGGCAGGGGTGACTGGAAATGAGCAGTTCTTC
CDR3aa: CASSQDWAGVTGNEQFF

v_gene: TRBV29-1
abundance: NA
d_gene: NA
j_gene: TRBJ1-2
CDR3nt: TGCAGCGTTGGGGGCAGGGGATGGTATGGCTACACCTTC
CDR3aa: CSVGGRGWYGYTF

v_gene: TRBV19
abundance: NA
d_gene: NA
j_gene: TRBJ1-5
CDR3nt: TGTGCCAGTCATGGGTTAGGGGGTTTGCAGCCCCAGCATTTT
CDR3aa: CASHGLGGLQPQHF

v_gene: TRBV2
abundance: NA
d_gene: TRBD2
j_gene: TRBJ2-1
CDR3nt: TGTGCCAGCAGTGGTACTAGCGGGAGTTGGGAGGAGCAGTTCTTC
CDR3aa: CASSGTSGSWEEQFF

v_gene: TRBV7-3
abundance: NA
d_gene: NA
j_gene: TRBJ2-2
CDR3nt: TGTGCCAGCAGCTCAAAGAATCTCCTACAGGGTGGGGAGCTGTTTTTT
CDR3aa: CASSSKNLLQGGELFF

v_gene: TRBV5-1
abundance: NA
d_gene: TRBD1
j_gene: TRBJ1-6
CDR3nt: TGCGCCAGCAGCCCGGGGGGACAGAATTCACCCCTCCACTTT
CDR3aa: CASSPGGQNSPLHF

v_gene: TRBV5-1
abundance: NA
d_gene: NA
j_gene: TRBJ2-7
CDR3nt: TGCGCCAGCAGCTCTCAGGGTTACGAGCAGTACTTC
CDR3aa: CASSSQGYEQYF

v_gene: TRBV5-4
abundance: few
d_gene: NA
j_gene: TRBJ2-1
CDR3nt: TGTGCCAGCAGCTACCGACAGCCGATGTACAATGAGCAGTTCTTC
CDR3aa: CASSYRQPMYNEQFF

v_gene: TRBV3-1/TRBV3-2
abundance: NA
d_gene: NA
j_gene: TRBJ1-1
CDR3nt: TGTGCCAGCAGCCAGGGTGGCGGCACTGAAGCTTTCTTT
CDR3aa: CASSQGGGTEAFF

v_gene: TRBV28
abundance: NA
d_gene: NA
j_gene: TRBJ1-6
CDR3nt: TGTGCCAGCAGACAACTTATCGGAGGTTCACCCCTCCACTTT
CDR3aa: CASRQLIGGSPLHF

v_gene: TRBV9
abundance: once
d_gene: NA
j_gene: TRBJ2-1
CDR3nt: TGTGCCAGCAGCGTAGGGCAGCGGTCTTCCTACAATGAGCAGTTCTTC
CDR3aa: CASSVGQRSSYNEQFF

v_gene: TRBV19
abundance: NA
d_gene: NA
j_gene: TRBJ1-6
CDR3nt: TGTGCCAGTAGTATTGGGGACATCTCCTATAATTCACCCCTCCACTTT
CDR3aa: CASSIGDISYNSPLHF

v_gene: TRBV5-1
abundance: few
d_gene: NA
j_gene: TRBJ1-2
CDR3nt: TGCGCCAGCAGCTTGGCAGGGGAGTTGAATGGCTACACCTTC
CDR3aa: CASSLAGELNGYTF

v_gene: TRBV29-1
abundance: NA
d_gene: NA
j_gene: TRBJ2-7
CDR3nt: TGCAGCGCCGGGACCGCCTACGAGCAGTACTTC
CDR3aa: CSAGTAYEQYF

v_gene: TRBV30
abundance: NA
d_gene: TRBD2
j_gene: TRBJ2-3
CDR3nt: TGTGCCTGGTCCTCCGGGACTACCTTAAGATTT
CDR3aa: CAWSSGTTLRF

v_gene: TRBV28
abundance: NA
d_gene: NA
j_gene: TRBJ2-7
CDR3nt: TGTGCCAGCAGTGAGGAGGGTCGTGTCAACTTC
CDR3aa: CASSEEGRVNF

v_gene: TRBV20-1
abundance: NA
d_gene: NA
j_gene: TRBJ2-7
CDR3nt: TGCAGTGCTAGAGAGGTTTACGAGCAGTACTTC
CDR3aa: CSAREVYEQYF

v_gene: TRBV29-1
abundance: once
d_gene: NA
j_gene: TRBJ2-7
CDR3nt: TGCAGCGTTGATCAAGGCAGCTCCTACGAGCAGTACTTC
CDR3aa: CSVDQGSSYEQYF

v_gene: TRBV28
abundance: few
d_gene: NA
j_gene: TRBJ1-4
CDR3nt: TGTGCCAGCAGTTTGCTACTCAAGGGGGAAAAACTGTTTTTT
CDR3aa: CASSLLLKGEKLFF

v_gene: TRBV27
abundance: NA
d_gene: TRBD2
j_gene: TRBJ2-1
CDR3nt: TGTGCCAGCAGTTTCAAGCGGGAGTTCTATGAGCAGTTCTTC
CDR3aa: CASSFKREFYEQFF